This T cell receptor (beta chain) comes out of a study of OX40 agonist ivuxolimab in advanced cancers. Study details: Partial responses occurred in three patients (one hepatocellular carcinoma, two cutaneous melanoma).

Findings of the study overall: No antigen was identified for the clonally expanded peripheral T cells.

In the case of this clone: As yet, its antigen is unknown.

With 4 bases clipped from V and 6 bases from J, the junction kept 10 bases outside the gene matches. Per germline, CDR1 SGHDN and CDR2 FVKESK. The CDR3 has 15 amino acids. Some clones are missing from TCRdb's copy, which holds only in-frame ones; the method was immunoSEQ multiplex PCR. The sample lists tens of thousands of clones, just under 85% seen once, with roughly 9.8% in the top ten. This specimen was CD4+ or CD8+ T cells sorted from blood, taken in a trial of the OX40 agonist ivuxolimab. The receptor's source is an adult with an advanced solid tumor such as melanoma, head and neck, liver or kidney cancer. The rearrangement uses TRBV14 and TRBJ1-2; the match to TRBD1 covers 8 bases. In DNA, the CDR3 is TGTGCCAGCAGCCGAGCCGGGACAGGATTTAATGGCTACACCTTC. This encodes CASSRAGTGFNGYTF.